A selection of T cell receptor beta chains follows, all from one sample in a study of blood T cell repertoires in COVID-19. Repertoires were generated with immunoSEQ multiplex PCR, while TCRdb's copy carries only in-frame clones and drops some. The sample contains more than 300,000 clones, roughly 90% of which appear only once. The sample was peripheral blood. Receptors originate from a man younger than 35 who had recovered from COVID-19. CDR3s include the opening cysteine and the closing phenylalanine or tryptophan. D genes are given only for firm matches. Clone size is not always given. Where it is, it says once, few, many or a class for expanded clones.

v_gene	abundance	len	j_gene	d_gene	CDR3nt	CDR3aa
TRBV19	.	18	TRBJ2-1	TRBD2	TGTGCCAGTAGTATAGGAACCCGCCTAGCGGGCCCGCCGGAGGAGCAGTTCTTC	CASSIGTRLAGPPEEQFF
TRBV4-1	few	17	TRBJ1-1	.	TGCGCCAGCAGCCACCGATGGATCAGGGAAAAAAACACTGAAGCTTTCTTT	CASSHRWIREKNTEAFF
TRBV27	.	15	TRBJ1-2	TRBD1	TGTGCCAGCAGTTTTATCGACAGGGTTGGAGATGGCTACACCTTC	CASSFIDRVGDGYTF
TRBV4-1	few	15	TRBJ1-5	.	TGCGCCAGCAGCCAAGTATACGGGAGCAATCAGCCCCAGCATTTT	CASSQVYGSNQPQHF
TRBV13	.	14	TRBJ2-1	.	TGTGCCAGCAGCTTAGTCGTAGGGGAAAATGAGCAGTTCTTC	CASSLVVGENEQFF
TRBV7-2	.	14	TRBJ2-3	.	TGTGCCAGCAGCTTAGGCGGGACCCCAGATACGCAGTATTTT	CASSLGGTPDTQYF
TRBV7-3	.	13	TRBJ2-5	.	TGTGCCAGCAGCTTAAGGGGCCGAGAGACCCAGTACTTC	CASSLRGRETQYF
TRBV28	.	13	TRBJ1-2	.	TGTGCCAGCAGTTTGGGGGACTCTGACGGATACACCTTC	CASSLGDSDGYTF
TRBV19	.	13	TRBJ1-2	TRBD1	TGTGCCAGTAGTATATGGCAGGGGGATGGCTACACCTTC	CASSIWQGDGYTF
TRBV19	.	13	TRBJ1-4	.	TGTGCCAGTATGTCCCTGGGGGCTCGAGAACTGTTTTTT	CASMSLGARELFF
TRBV7-2	few	16	TRBJ2-7	TRBD1	TGTGCCAGCCGAAGAAGTCGGTCAGGGGGTTCGGACGAGCAGTACTTC	CASRRSRSGGSDEQYF
TRBV7-6	.	13	TRBJ1-1	.	TGTGCCAGCAGCTTAGCTTTATACACTGAAGCTTTCTTT	CASSLALYTEAFF
TRBV7-6	.	15	TRBJ2-1	.	TGTGCCAGCAGCTCCACCCTGTTCAGGATCAATGAGCAGTTCTTC	CASSSTLFRINEQFF
TRBV25-1	.	15	TRBJ1-3	TRBD1	TGTGCCAGCAGTTCCAATTGGGACAGAGGAAACACCATATATTTT	CASSSNWDRGNTIYF
TRBV11-1	.	13	TRBJ2-7	.	TGTGCCAGCAGCTCCGGACTGAACTACGAGCAGTACTTC	CASSSGLNYEQYF
TRBV29-1	.	12	TRBJ1-1	.	TGCAGCGTTGACAGTATGAACACTGAAGCTTTCTTT	CSVDSMNTEAFF
TRBV11-2	.	15	TRBJ2-1	.	TGTGCCAGCAGCCGGACAGTAGTCTCCTACAATGAGCAGTTCTTC	CASSRTVVSYNEQFF
TRBV2	once	16	TRBJ1-2	.	TGTGCCAGCAGTGAGGGGAGAACCCGAGGTAACTATGGCTACACCTTC	CASSEGRTRGNYGYTF
TRBV5-4	.	14	TRBJ2-7	.	TGTGCCAGCAGCTTTCCGGGGAAGGGCTACGAGCAGTACTTC	CASSFPGKGYEQYF
TRBV5-1	.	17	TRBJ1-1	.	TGCGCCAGCAGCTTCAGTGCTTGGTCAGTTATGAACACTGAAGCTTTCTTT	CASSFSAWSVMNTEAFF
TRBV19	.	17	TRBJ2-7	TRBD1	TGTGCCAGTAGTATACGAGTGGACAGGCTAAGTTCTTACGAGCAGTACTTC	CASSIRVDRLSSYEQYF
TRBV5-1	.	15	TRBJ2-1	TRBD2	TGCGCCAGCAGTCCTACTAGCGGTCTCTACAATGAGCAGTTCTTC	CASSPTSGLYNEQFF
TRBV27	.	17	TRBJ2-2	TRBD1	TGTGCCAGCAGTCCACTCGGCGGGACAGGGCACACCGGGGAGCTGTTTTTT	CASSPLGGTGHTGELFF
TRBV15	.	14	TRBJ1-1	.	TGTGCCACCAGCAGAGCTAAATATGACACTGAAGCTTTCTTT	CATSRAKYDTEAFF
TRBV5-1	.	13	TRBJ2-1	.	TGCGCCAGCAGCTTCGTCAGTTACAATGAGCAGTTCTTC	CASSFVSYNEQFF
TRBV10-3	.	14	TRBJ2-5	.	TGTGCCATCAGTGAGTCGGGACTTCAAGAGACCCAGTACTTC	CAISESGLQETQYF
TRBV27	.	15	TRBJ1-2	TRBD1	TGTGCCAGCAGTTCCGCCGGGACAGGGATTTATGGCTACACCTTC	CASSSAGTGIYGYTF
TRBV24-1	.	13	TRBJ1-1	.	TGTGCCACCAAGGGGGATATGAACACTGAAGCTTTCTTT	CATKGDMNTEAFF
TRBV24-1	once	14	TRBJ1-1	.	TGTGCCACCAGTGATCCTTCGGACAGTACGGGAGCTTTCTTT	CATSDPSDSTGAFF
TRBV10-3	.	18	TRBJ2-3	TRBD2	TGTGCCATCAGTGGGGGGACTAGCGGGAGAACGGTCACAGATACGCAGTATTTT	CAISGGTSGRTVTDTQYF
TRBV2	.	16	TRBJ2-1	TRBD2	TGTGCCAGCAGTACTAGCGGCCATGGGGACTACAATGAGCAGTTCTTC	CASSTSGHGDYNEQFF
TRBV9	.	14	TRBJ2-7	TRBD2	TGTGCCAGCAGCGCCCCGGGACTAGCCCACGAGCAGTACTTC	CASSAPGLAHEQYF
TRBV27	.	13	TRBJ2-1	.	TGTGCCAGCACCCTGGGGATGGGAGGTGAGCAGTTCTTC	CASTLGMGGEQFF
TRBV15	once	15	TRBJ2-7	TRBD1	TGTGCCACCAGCAGAGATCAGGGACAGGGCTACGAGCAGTACTTC	CATSRDQGQGYEQYF
TRBV25-1	.	13	TRBJ2-3	.	TGTGCCAGCAACCAACCGGGCACAGATACGCAGTATTTT	CASNQPGTDTQYF
TRBV29-1	.	15	TRBJ2-7	TRBD1	TGCAGCGTTGGCCGACAGGGTGGTGGGTGGGACGAGCAGTACTTC	CSVGRQGGGWDEQYF
TRBV5-4	.	14	TRBJ2-5	TRBD2	TGTGCCAGCAGCTCGCAGCGGGGTCAAGAGACCCAGTACTTC	CASSSQRGQETQYF
TRBV6-1	.	14	TRBJ1-2	.	TGTGCCAGCAGTGAACTCCCTTCAGATGGCGGCTACACCTTC	CASSELPSDGGYTF
TRBV6-5	.	16	TRBJ1-2	.	TGTGCCAGCAGTTACTCGTCGGGGGTTGTCAACTATGGCTACACCTTC	CASSYSSGVVNYGYTF
TRBV15	.	15	TRBJ1-4	TRBD1	TGTGCCACCAGCAGAAACCGGGACAGTAATGAAAAACTGTTTTTT	CATSRNRDSNEKLFF
TRBV6-6	.	13	TRBJ2-2	TRBD1	TGTGCCAGCGGACAGGCGGGCACCGGGGAGCTGTTTTTT	CASGQAGTGELFF
TRBV15	.	15	TRBJ2-7	.	TGTGCCACCAGCAGAGATGGGGCACTCGCCTACGAGCAGTACTTC	CATSRDGALAYEQYF
TRBV6-5	once	15	TRBJ1-1	TRBD1	TGTGCCAGCAGTTACCCCAGGGGGCAGTACACTGAAGCTTTCTTT	CASSYPRGQYTEAFF
TRBV5-4	.	16	TRBJ2-7	TRBD1	TGTGCCAGCAGCTCTCCGGGACAGGGACCTGCGGACGAGCAGTACTTC	CASSSPGQGPADEQYF
TRBV19	.	14	TRBJ2-5	.	TGTGCCAGTAGTTGGGGGCTAGCGGAAGAGACCCAGTACTTC	CASSWGLAEETQYF
TRBV21-1	.	17	TRBJ1-2	.	TGTGCCAGCAGCAAAGCCTTCTCCAGGGGGCATACCGGTGGCTACACCTTC	CASSKAFSRGHTGGYTF
TRBV5-1	.	15	TRBJ2-5	TRBD1	TGCGCCAGCAGCCGGGGGACAGGGAGTAGGGAGACCCAGTACTTC	CASSRGTGSRETQYF
TRBV7-2	.	16	TRBJ1-1	TRBD1	TGTGCCAGCAGCTTCGACAGGGGGTGGTTGAACACTGAAGCTTTCTTT	CASSFDRGWLNTEAFF
TRBV7-6	once	16	TRBJ2-1	.	TGTGCCAGCAGAGCTATATCGGGGAGCTCCTACAATGAGCAGTTCTTC	CASRAISGSSYNEQFF
TRBV5-1	.	9	TRBJ2-1	.	TGCGCCAGAAGAGGTGAGCAGTTCTTC	CARRGEQFF